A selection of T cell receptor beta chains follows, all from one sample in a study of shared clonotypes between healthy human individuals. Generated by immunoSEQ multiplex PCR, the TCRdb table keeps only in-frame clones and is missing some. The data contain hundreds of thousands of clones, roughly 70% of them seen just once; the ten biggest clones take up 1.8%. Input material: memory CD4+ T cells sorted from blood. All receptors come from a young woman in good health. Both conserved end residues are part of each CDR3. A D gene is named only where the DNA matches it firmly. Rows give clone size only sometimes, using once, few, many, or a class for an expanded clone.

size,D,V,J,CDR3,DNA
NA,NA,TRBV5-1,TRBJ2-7,CASSLASRRPVGEQYF,TGCGCCAGCAGCTTGGCGTCTCGGAGGCCGGTTGGGGAGCAGTACTTC
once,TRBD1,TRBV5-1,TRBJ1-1,CASSSWDRGNTEAFF,TGCGCCAGCAGCTCCTGGGACAGGGGGAACACTGAAGCTTTCTTT
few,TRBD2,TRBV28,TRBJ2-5,CATSPAGGQETQYF,TGTGCCACCTCCCCGGCGGGGGGCCAAGAGACCCAGTACTTC
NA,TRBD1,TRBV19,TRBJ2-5,CATTDRVRETQYF,TGTGCCACGACAGACAGGGTGCGAGAGACCCAGTACTTC
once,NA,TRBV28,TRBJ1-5,CASSFRTAPILPQHF,TGTGCCAGCAGTTTTCGGACAGCACCCATATTGCCCCAGCATTTT
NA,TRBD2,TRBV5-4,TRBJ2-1,CASSLSGIGHNEQFF,TGTGCCAGCAGCCTTAGCGGGATCGGACACAATGAGCAGTTCTTC
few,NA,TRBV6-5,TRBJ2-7,CASSYRGASYEQYF,TGTGCCAGCAGTTACCGGGGGGCCTCCTACGAGCAGTACTTC
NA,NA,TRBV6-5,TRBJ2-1,CASSYSWVNEQFF,TGTGCCAGCAGTTACTCCTGGGTTAATGAGCAGTTCTTC
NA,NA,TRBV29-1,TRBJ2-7,CSVLKLRYASYEQYF,TGCAGCGTCTTGAAGCTCCGCTACGCCTCCTACGAGCAGTACTTC
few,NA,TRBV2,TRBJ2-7,CASSEGQGGPSYEQYF,TGTGCCAGCAGTGAAGGGCAGGGGGGCCCCTCCTACGAGCAGTACTTC
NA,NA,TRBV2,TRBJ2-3,CASRGGDTQYF,TGTGCCAGCAGAGGAGGGGATACGCAGTATTTT
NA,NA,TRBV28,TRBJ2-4,CASSSRDGINIQYF,TGTGCCAGCAGTTCACGGGACGGAATAAACATTCAGTACTTC
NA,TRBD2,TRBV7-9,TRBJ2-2,CASSPQRREFGELFF,TGTGCCAGCAGCCCACAAAGGCGGGAGTTCGGGGAGCTGTTTTTT
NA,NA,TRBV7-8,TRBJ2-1,CASSSAGTPQIF,TGTGCCAGCAGCTCGGCCGGGACTCCCCAGATCTTC
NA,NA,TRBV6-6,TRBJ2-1,CASSEARVSPYNEQFF,TGTGCCAGCAGCGAGGCCCGGGTGAGTCCGTACAATGAGCAGTTCTTC
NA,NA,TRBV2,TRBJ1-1,CASMRQEVNTEAFF,TGTGCCAGCATGAGGCAGGAGGTGAACACTGAAGCTTTCTTT
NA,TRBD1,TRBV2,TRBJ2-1,CASGTGGEQFF,TGTGCCAGCGGCACAGGGGGCGAGCAGTTCTTC
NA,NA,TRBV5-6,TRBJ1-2,CASSLAGYGYTF,TGTGCCAGCAGCTTGGCCGGCTATGGCTACACCTTC
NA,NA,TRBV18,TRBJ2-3,CASSPVGLTDTQYF,TGTGCCAGCTCACCGGTAGGCCTCACAGATACGCAGTATTTT
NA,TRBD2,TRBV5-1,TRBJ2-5,CASSWGTSGRAHQETQYF,TGCGCCAGCAGCTGGGGGACTAGCGGGAGGGCCCACCAAGAGACCCAGTACTTC
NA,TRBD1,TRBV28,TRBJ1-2,CASSVIQGGGANYGYTF,TGTGCCAGCAGTGTTATACAGGGGGGAGGAGCTAACTATGGCTACACCTTC
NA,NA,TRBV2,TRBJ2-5,CASSEPGLYQETQYF,TGTGCCAGCAGTGAACCGGGTTTATACCAAGAGACCCAGTACTTC
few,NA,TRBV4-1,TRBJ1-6,CASSRSTNSPLHF,TGCGCCAGCAGCCGCTCAACGAATTCACCCCTCCACTTT
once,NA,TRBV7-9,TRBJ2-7,CASSLAGRLANEQYF,TGTGCCAGCAGCTTAGCAGGGCGCCTGGCGAACGAGCAGTACTTC
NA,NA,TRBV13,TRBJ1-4,CASSLGQPGEKLFF,TGTGCCAGCAGCTTAGGGCAGCCGGGGGAAAAACTGTTTTTT
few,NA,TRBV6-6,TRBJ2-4,CASSYRRAKNIQYF,TGTGCCAGCAGTTACCGGCGAGCCAAAAACATTCAGTACTTC
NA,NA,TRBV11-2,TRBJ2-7,CASSRLDHEQYF,TGTGCCAGCAGCCGACTAGACCACGAGCAGTACTTC
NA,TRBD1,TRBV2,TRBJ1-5,CASSPNRGLQPQHF,TGTGCCAGCAGCCCAAACAGGGGGCTTCAGCCCCAGCATTTT
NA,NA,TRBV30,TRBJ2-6,CAWSTGANVLTF,TGTGCCTGGAGTACTGGGGCCAACGTCCTGACTTTC
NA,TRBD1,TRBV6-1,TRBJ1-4,CASSDWGQRLATNEKLFF,TGTGCCAGCAGTGATTGGGGACAGCGACTTGCAACTAATGAAAAACTGTTTTTT
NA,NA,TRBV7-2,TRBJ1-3,CASSPYIGNTIYF,TGTGCCAGCAGCCCTTATATAGGAAACACCATATATTTT
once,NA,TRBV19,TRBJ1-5,CASSINGRAGNQPQHF,TGTGCCAGTAGTATAAATGGCAGGGCCGGCAATCAGCCCCAGCATTTT
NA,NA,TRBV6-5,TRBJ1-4,CASRYLQGSSNEKLFF,TGTGCCAGCAGGTACCTGCAGGGTTCGTCTAATGAAAAACTGTTTTTT
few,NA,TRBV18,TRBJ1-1,CASSTTEMNTEAFF,TGTGCCAGCTCAACTACAGAAATGAACACTGAAGCTTTCTTT
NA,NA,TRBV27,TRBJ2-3,CASSLGVLADTQYF,TGTGCCAGCTCCCTCGGAGTCTTGGCGGATACGCAGTATTTT
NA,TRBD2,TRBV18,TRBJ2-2,CASSPRTLAGTNTGELFF,TGTGCCAGCTCACCACGAACTCTAGCGGGGACGAACACCGGGGAGCTGTTTTTT
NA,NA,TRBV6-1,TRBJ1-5,CASSGVGGSQPQHF,TGTGCCAGCAGTGGGGTGGGGGGCAGCCAGCCCCAGCATTTT
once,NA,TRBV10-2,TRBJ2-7,CASSAPETVNYEQYF,TGCGCCAGCAGTGCGCCAGAGACAGTGAACTACGAGCAGTACTTC
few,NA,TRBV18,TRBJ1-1,CASSPPSSNTEAFF,TGTGCCAGCTCACCACCGAGCAGCAACACTGAAGCTTTCTTT
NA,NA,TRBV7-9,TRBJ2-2,CAIWGPGELFF,TGTGCCATCTGGGGGCCCGGGGAGCTGTTTTTT
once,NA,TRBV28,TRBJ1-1,CASSLPLGNTEAFF,TGTGCCAGCAGTCTCCCCCTAGGGAACACTGAAGCTTTCTTT